Shown below are 10 T cell receptor beta chains from a single sample sequenced in a study of T-cell reconstitution after alpha-beta-depleted transplantation in children. Molecular barcoding with unique molecular identifiers was used for the TCRbeta library. TCRdb reprocessed the PCR reads via MiXCR and lists one record per CDR3 protein. The sample has about 230,000 distinct CDR3 sequences, about 9.6% seen once. The sequencing used PBMCs from the stem cell graft donor, collected from the stem cell graft. These receptors originate from a human donor who donated a stem cell graft to a child with SCID.

This clonotype was observed at least ten times. The chain is built from TRBV5-6 and TRBJ2-1; TRBD1 aligns across 8 bases. The germline V gene has CDR1 SGHDT and CDR2 YYEEEE. This CDR3 comprises 13 residues. V lost 4 bases and J lost 7; bases outside the gene matches: 4. CDR3 amino acids: CASSPGGRNEQFF. Here the CDR3 DNA reads TGTGCCAGCAGCCCAGGGGGCCGGAATGAGCAGTTCTTC.

The J gene is TRBJ1-6, the V gene TRBV6-1; 7 bases fit TRBD1. The CDR3 covers 19 residues. The germline CDR1 and CDR2 sequences are MNHNS and SASEGT. V dropped 7 bases and J dropped 2; count of bases not matched to a gene: 17. The CDR3 sequence is CASTTPRTGGGTYNSPLHF. In nucleotides, the CDR3 is TGTGCCAGCACCACCCCCCGGACAGGAGGGGGGACCTATAATTCACCCCTCCACTTT.

This clonotype was recorded at least ten times. The chain combines TRBV7-9 with TRBJ2-1, with D possibly being TRBD1 or TRBD2 (6 bases each). The CDR3 totals 17 residues. The V end was cut by 1 base, the J end by 0 bases, with 13 bases between. The germline V gene encodes CDR1 SEHNR and CDR2 FQNEAQ (reference sequence). CDR3 in DNA: TGTGCCAGCAGCTTAGGAGGATGGGGGGCCTCCTACAATGAGCAGTTCTTC. Residues: CASSLGGWGASYNEQFF.

This clonotype was recorded at least ten times. This sequence joins TRBV5-1 and TRBJ1-6; D gene unclear. With 0 bases removed from V and 9 bases from J, the gap between germline ends came to 13 bases. The CDR3 is made up of 15 amino acids. Germline values: CDR1 SGHRS, CDR2 YFSETQ. The CDR3 bases are TGCGCCAGCAGCTTGGAGGGCGGGTTCGGTTCACCCCTCCACTTT. Its translation: CASSLEGGFGSPLHF.

The gene calls are TRBV7-3 and TRBJ1-5; no clear D. Trimming took 7 bases from V and 1 from J, leaving 11 bases between them. Germline lookup yields CDR1 SGHTA and CDR2 FQGTGA. This CDR3 is 14 amino acids long. The CDR3 sequence is CASNPTGSNQPQHF. The CDR3 DNA is TGTGCCAGCAACCCCACGGGGAGCAATCAGCCCCAGCATTTT.

This clonotype was detected many times. The chain has TRBV18 and TRBJ2-7, with 9 bases fitting TRBD1. Losses at the gene ends were 3 bases for V and 6 bases for J; bases not matched to a gene: 6. This CDR3 is built from 14 residues. Looked up from germline, CDR1 is KGHSH and CDR2 is LQKENI. CDR3 coding DNA: TGTGCCAGCTCACCTTACCCGGACAGGGGCGAGCAGTACTTC. The encoded protein is CASSPYPDRGEQYF.

In its sample, this clonotype was seen many times. CDR3 DNA sequence: TGTGCCAGCAGCTTGGGGGGGGGGCTTGGAGATACGCAGTATTTT. This gives the protein CASSLGGGLGDTQYF. The chain is built from TRBV5-5 and TRBJ2-3, with D perhaps matching TRBD2 (7 bases). This CDR3 has 15 residues. Trimming took off 0 bases at V and 5 bases at J, with 13 bases between the two ends. From germline, CDR1 is SGHKS and CDR2 YYEKEE (reference sequence).

This chain connects TRBV28 to TRBJ1-1, with D maybe TRBD1 (5 bases). This CDR3 has 15 residues. V was clipped by 2 bases and J by 2 bases, with 12 bases between them. The germline gives CDR1 MDHEN, CDR2 SYDVKM. CDR3 coding DNA: TGTGCCAGCAGTTTACGAGGGGACCTAAACACTGAAGCTTTCTTT. It yields the protein CASSLRGDLNTEAFF.

The chain uses TRBV5-1 and TRBJ2-7; tentatively, D is TRBD2 (7 bases). The CDR3 is 17 residues long. V was shortened by 0 bases and J by 1 base, with 17 bases between the two germline ends. CDR1 and CDR2 from the germline V gene are SGHRS and YFSETQ. DNA of the CDR3: TGCGCCAGCAGCTTGGGTGTGGGGGGGCACGGGTCCTACGAGCAGTACTTC. Translating gives CASSLGVGGHGSYEQYF.

This clonotype was detected ten times or more. The CDR3 here is CASLLGRGAFAEAFF. Written as DNA, the CDR3 is TGTGCCAGCCTACTTGGGAGGGGGGCCTTCGCTGAAGCTTTCTTT. The rearrangement uses TRBV28 and TRBJ1-1, with TRBD1 as a possible D gene (6 bases). The V gene lost 8 bases and the J gene lost 6 bases, with 22 bases spanning the gap. The CDR3 sequence is 15 residues long. Germline V lookup: CDR1 MDHEN, CDR2 SYDVKM.